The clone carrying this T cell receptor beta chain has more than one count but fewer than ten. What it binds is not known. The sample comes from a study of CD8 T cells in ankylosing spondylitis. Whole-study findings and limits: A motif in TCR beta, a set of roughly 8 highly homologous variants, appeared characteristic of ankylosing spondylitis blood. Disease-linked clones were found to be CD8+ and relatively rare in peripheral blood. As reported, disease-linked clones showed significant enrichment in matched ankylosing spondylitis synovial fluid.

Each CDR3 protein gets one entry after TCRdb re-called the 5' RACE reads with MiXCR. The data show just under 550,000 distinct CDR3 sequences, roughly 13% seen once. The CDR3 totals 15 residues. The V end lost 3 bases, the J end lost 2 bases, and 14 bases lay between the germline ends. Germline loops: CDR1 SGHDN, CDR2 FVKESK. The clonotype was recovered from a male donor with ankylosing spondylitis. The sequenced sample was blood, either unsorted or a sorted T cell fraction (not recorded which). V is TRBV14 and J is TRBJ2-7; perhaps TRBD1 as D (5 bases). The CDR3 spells CASSHGPGLTYEQYF. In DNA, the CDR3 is TGTGCCAGCAGCCATGGTCCAGGGCTAACCTACGAGCAGTACTTC.